The text below deals with one TCR beta chain. Its specificity is unknown. Losses at the gene ends were 2 bases for V and 6 bases for J; bases not matched to a gene: 7. This CDR3 has 15 residues. From germline, CDR1 is SGHKS and CDR2 YYEKEE (reference sequence). The donors were all Caucasian adults (living in Nashville, Tennessee). Per the authors' pipeline: Junction-only sequences without quality scores were provided by ImmunoSEQ, so filtering was different. Sequencing used immunoSEQ multiplex PCR; TCRdb keeps in-frame clones, though not all of them. V, J and clone size reflect that table, while D and trimming were determined from the DNA. The table lists 2 million to 3 million clones, 93% of them singletons. The entry originates in a study of shared clonotypes between healthy human individuals. Study outcomes and limitations: The authors sampled blood alone, and tissue repertoires likely differ.

The clonotype was recovered from a young man in good health. Some clones in this sample may be carry-over from other donors' samples. The gene calls are TRBV5-5 and TRBJ2-2; 7 bases are shared with TRBD2. The sequenced sample consisted of naive CD4+ T cells from PBMCs. Subset meaning: CD45RA+ positively selected. The CDR3 here is CASSLRLARAGELFF. CDR3 DNA: TGTGCCAGCAGCTTAAGACTAGCCCGGGCCGGGGAGCTGTTTTTT. Full variable domain (remainder filled in from reference TRBV5-5 and TRBJ2-2): DAGVTQSPTHLIKTRGQQVTLRCSPISGHKSVSWYQQVLGQGPQFIFQYYEKEERGRGNFPDRFSARQFPNYSSELNVNALLLGDSALYLCASSLRLARAGELFFGEGSRLTVL.